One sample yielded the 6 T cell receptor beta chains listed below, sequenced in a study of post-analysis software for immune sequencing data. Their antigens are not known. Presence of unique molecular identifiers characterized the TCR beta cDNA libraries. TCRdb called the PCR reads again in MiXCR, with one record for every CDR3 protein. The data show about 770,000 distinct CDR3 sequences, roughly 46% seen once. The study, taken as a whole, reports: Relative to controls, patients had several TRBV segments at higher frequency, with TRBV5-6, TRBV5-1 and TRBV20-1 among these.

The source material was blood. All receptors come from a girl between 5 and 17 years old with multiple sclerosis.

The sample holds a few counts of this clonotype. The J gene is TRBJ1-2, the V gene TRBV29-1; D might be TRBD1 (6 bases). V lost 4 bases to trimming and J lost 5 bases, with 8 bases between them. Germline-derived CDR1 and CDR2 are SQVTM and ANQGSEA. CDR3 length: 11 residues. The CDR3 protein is CSVGGPYGYTF. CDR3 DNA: TGCAGCGTTGGGGGGCCGTATGGCTACACCTTC. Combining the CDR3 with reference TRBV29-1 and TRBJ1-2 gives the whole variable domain SAVISQKPSRDICQRGTSLTIQCQVDSQVTMMFWYRQQPGQSLTLIATANQGSEATYESGFVIDKFPISRPNLTFSTLTVSNMSPEDSSIYLCSVGGPYGYTFGSGTRLTVV.

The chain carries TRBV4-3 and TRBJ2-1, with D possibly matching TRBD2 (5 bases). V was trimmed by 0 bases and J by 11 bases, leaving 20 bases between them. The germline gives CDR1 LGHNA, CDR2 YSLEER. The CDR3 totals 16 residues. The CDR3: CASSQDRETATMKQFF. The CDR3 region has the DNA TGCGCCAGCAGCCAAGATCGGGAAACAGCTACAATGAAGCAGTTCTTC.

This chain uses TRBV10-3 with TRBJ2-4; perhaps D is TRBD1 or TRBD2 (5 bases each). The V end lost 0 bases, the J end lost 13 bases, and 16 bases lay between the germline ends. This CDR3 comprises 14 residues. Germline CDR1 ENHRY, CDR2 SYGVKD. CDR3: CAISESGRGKEQYF. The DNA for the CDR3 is TGTGCCATCAGTGAGTCAGGACGGGGCAAGGAGCAGTACTTC.

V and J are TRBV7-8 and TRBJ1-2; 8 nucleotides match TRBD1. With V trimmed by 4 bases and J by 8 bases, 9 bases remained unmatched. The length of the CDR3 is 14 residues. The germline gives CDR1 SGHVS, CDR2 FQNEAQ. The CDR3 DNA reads TGTGCCAGCAGCTCCCGCTCAGGGGGCGAAGGCTACACCTTC. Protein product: CASSSRSGGEGYTF.

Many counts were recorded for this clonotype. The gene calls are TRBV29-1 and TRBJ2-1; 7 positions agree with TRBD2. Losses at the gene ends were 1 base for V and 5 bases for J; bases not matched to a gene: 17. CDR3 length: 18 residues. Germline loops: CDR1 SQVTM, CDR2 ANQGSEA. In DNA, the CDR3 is TGCAGCGTTGAAGGGGGACTTACTAGCGTATTTCTGAACAATGAGCAGTTCTTC. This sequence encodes CSVEGGLTSVFLNNEQFF.

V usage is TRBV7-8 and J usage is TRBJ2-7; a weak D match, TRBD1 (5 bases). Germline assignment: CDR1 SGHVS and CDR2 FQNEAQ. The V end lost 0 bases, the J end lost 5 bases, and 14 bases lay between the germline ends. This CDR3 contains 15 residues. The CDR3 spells CASSLATRVKDEQYF. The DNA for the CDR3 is TGTGCCAGCAGCTTAGCTACCAGGGTGAAGGACGAGCAGTACTTC.